The sequence of this TCR beta chain was determined in a study of control samples from healthy donors and cancer patients. Data came from immunoSEQ multiplex PCR; TCRdb stores just in-frame clones and leaves some out. The sample holds 60,000 to 75,000 clones, 83% seen once. Germline CDR1 and CDR2: LGHDT and YNNKEL (reference sequence). This CDR3 has 12 residues. Trimming took 4 bases from V and 10 from J; bases not matched to a gene: 3. Sequenced input: blood. The rearrangement uses TRBV3-1 (or the pseudogene TRBV3-2) and TRBJ2-1; 8 bases are a match to TRBD1. The clonotype was recovered from a man aged 55 to 70 in good health. The CDR3 region is CASSPRDREQFF. In DNA, the CDR3 is TGTGCCAGCAGCCCCAGGGACAGGGAGCAGTTCTTC.